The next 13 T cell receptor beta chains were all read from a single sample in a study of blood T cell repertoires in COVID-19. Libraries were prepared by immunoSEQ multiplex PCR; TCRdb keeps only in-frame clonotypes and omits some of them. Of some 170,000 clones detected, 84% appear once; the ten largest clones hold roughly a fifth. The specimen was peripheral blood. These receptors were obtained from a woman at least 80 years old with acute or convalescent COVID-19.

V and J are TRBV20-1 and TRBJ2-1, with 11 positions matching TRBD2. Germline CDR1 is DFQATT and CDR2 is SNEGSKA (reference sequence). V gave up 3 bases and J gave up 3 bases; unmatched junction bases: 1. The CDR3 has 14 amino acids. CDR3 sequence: CSASTSGSYNEQFF. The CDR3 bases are TGCAGTGCTAGTACTAGCGGGAGCTACAATGAGCAGTTCTTC.

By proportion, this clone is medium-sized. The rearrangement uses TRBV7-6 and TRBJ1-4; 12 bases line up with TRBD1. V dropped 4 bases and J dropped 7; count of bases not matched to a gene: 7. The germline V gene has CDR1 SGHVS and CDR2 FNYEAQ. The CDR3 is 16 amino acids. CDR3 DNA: TGTGCCAGCAGCTCGGGACAGGGGGCCCGCGGTGAAAAACTGTTTTTT. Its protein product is CASSSGQGARGEKLFF.

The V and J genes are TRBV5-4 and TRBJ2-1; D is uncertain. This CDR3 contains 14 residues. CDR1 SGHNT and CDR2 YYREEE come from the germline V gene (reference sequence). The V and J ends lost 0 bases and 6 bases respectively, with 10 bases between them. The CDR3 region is CASSLVSPGNEQFF. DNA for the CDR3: TGTGCCAGCAGCTTGGTTAGCCCGGGCAATGAGCAGTTCTTC.

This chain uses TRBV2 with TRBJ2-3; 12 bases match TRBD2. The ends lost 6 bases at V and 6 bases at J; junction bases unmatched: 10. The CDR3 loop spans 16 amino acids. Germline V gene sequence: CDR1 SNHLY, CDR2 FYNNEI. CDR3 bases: TGTGCCAGCAGCCCAACCACTAGCGGGGGGATGGATACGCAGTATTTT. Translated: CASSPTTSGGMDTQYF.

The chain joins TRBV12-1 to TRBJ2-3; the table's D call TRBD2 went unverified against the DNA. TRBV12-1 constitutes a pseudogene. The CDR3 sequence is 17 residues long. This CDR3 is CASSFLREGRSTDTQYF. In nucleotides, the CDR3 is TGTGCCAGCAGCTTTCTGCGGGAGGGCCGAAGCACAGATACGCAGTATTTT.

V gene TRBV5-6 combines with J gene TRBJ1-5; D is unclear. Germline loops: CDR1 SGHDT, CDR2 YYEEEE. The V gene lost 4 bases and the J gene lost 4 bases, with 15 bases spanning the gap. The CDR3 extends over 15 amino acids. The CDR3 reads CASSRAAGGNQPQHF. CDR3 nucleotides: TGTGCCAGCAGCCGGGCAGCAGGAGGGAATCAGCCCCAGCATTTT.

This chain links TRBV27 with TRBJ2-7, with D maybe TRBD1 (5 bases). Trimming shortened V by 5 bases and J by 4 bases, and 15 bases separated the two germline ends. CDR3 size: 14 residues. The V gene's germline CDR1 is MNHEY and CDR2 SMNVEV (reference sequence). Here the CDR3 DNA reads TGTGCCAGCAGTCCCCCGGACACAACTTACGAGCAGTACTTC. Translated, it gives CASSPPDTTYEQYF.

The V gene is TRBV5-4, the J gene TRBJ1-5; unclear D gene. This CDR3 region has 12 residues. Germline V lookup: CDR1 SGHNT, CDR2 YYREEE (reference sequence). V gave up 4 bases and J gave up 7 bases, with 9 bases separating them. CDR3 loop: CASSRDGQPQHF. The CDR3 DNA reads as TGTGCCAGCAGCCGGGATGGGCAGCCCCAGCATTTT.

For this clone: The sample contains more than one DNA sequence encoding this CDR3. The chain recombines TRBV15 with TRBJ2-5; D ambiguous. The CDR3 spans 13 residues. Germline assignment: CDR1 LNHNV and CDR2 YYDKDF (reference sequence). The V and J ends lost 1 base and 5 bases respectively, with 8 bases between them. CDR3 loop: CATSRGPSETQYF. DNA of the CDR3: TGTGCCACCAGCAGAGGGCCTTCGGAGACCCAGTACTTC.

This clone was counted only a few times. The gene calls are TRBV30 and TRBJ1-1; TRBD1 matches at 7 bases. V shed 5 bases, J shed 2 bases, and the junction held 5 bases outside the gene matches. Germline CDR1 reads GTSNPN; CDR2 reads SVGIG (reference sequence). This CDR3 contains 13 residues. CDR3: CAWEGQINTEAFF. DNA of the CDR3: TGTGCCTGGGAGGGACAGATTAACACTGAAGCTTTCTTT.

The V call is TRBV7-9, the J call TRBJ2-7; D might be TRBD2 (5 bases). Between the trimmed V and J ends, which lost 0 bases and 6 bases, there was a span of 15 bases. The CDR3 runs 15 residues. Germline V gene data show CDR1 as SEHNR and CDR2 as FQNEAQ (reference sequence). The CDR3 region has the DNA TGTGCCAGCAGCTTAGCGGTCGGGGAAATTCTCGAGCAGTACTTC. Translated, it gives CASSLAVGEILEQYF.

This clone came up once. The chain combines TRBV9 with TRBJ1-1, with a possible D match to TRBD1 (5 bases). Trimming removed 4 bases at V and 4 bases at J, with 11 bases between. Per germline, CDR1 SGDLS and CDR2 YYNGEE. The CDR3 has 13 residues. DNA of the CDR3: TGTGCCAGCAGCCCACGGGGGAGCACTGAAGCTTTCTTT. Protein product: CASSPRGSTEAFF.

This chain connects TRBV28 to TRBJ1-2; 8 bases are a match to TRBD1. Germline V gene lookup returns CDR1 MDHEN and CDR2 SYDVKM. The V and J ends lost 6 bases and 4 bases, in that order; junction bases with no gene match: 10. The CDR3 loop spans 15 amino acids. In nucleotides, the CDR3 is TGTGCCAGCAGCCTCACCCGGGACAGGATCTATGGCTACACCTTC. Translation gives CASSLTRDRIYGYTF.